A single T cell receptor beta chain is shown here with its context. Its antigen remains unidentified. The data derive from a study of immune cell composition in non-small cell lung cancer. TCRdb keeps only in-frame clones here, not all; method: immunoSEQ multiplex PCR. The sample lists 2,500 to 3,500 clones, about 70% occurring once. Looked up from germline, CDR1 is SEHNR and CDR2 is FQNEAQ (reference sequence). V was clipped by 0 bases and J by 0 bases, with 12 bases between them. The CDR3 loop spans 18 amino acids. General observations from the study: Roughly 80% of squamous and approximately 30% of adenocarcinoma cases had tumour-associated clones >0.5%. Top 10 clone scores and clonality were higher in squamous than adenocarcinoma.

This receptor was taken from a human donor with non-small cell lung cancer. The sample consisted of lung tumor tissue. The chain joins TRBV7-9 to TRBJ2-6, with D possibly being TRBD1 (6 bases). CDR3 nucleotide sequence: TGTGCCAGCAGCTTAGCTGGGGGCGCTAGCTCTGGGGCCAACGTCCTGACTTTC. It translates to CASSLAGGASSGANVLTF. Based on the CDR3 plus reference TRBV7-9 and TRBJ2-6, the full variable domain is DTGVSQNPRHKITKRGQNVTFRCDPISEHNRLYWYRQTLGQGPEFLTYFQNEAQLEKSRLLSDRFSAERPKGSFSTLEIQRTEQGDSAMYLCASSLAGGASSGANVLTFGAGSRLTVL.